This T cell receptor beta chain was captured in a study of control samples from healthy donors and cancer patients. In germline, CDR1 is SGHRS, CDR2 YFSETQ. V was pared by 5 bases and J by 5 bases, with 5 bases of the junction left unmatched. CDR3 length: 14 amino acids. Data came from immunoSEQ multiplex PCR; TCRdb stores just in-frame clones and leaves some out. Of under 30,000 clones listed, 79% are singletons. The rearrangement joins TRBV5-1 to TRBJ2-2, with 8 bases fitting TRBD1. The receptor was isolated from a man aged 55 to 70 with head and neck cancer. Sequenced: PBMCs. The CDR3: CASRGQGWTGELFF. DNA of the CDR3: TGCGCCAGCAGAGGACAGGGTTGGACCGGGGAGCTGTTTTTT.